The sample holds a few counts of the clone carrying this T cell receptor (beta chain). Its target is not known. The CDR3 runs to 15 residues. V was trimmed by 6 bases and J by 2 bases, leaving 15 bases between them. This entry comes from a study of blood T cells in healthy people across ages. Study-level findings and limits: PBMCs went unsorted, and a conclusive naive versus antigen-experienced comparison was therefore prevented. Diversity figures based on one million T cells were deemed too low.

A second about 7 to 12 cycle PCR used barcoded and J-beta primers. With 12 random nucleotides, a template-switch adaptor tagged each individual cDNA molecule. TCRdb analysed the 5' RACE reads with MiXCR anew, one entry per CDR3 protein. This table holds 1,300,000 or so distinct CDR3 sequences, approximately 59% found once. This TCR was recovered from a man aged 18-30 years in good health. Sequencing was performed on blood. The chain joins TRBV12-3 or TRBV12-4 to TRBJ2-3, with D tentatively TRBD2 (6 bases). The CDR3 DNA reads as TGTGCCAGCAGGGGACTGGGTCCTTCCACAGATACGCAGTATTTT. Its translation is CASRGLGPSTDTQYF.